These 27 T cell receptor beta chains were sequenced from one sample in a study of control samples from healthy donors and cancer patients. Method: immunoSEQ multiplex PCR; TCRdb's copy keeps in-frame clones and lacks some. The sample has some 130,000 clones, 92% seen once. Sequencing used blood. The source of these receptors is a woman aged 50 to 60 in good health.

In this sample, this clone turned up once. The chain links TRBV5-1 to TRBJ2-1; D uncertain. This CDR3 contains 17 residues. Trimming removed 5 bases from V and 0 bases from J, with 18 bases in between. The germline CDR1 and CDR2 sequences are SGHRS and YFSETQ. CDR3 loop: CASRPYLDPSSYNEQFF. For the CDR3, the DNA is TGCGCCAGCAGACCGTATTTAGACCCGAGCTCCTACAATGAGCAGTTCTTC.

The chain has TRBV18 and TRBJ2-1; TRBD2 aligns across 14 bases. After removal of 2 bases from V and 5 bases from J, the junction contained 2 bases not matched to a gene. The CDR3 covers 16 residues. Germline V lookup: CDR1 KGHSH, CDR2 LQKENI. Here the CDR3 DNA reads TGTGCCAGCTCACCAGGGGGACTAGCGGGGGACAATGAGCAGTTCTTC. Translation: CASSPGGLAGDNEQFF.

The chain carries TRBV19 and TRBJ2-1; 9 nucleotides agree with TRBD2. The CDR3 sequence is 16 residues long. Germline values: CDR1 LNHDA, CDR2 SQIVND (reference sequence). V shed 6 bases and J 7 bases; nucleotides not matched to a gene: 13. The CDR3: CASRGWVAGDGNEQFF. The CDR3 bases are TGTGCCAGTAGGGGGTGGGTAGCGGGAGACGGTAATGAGCAGTTCTTC.

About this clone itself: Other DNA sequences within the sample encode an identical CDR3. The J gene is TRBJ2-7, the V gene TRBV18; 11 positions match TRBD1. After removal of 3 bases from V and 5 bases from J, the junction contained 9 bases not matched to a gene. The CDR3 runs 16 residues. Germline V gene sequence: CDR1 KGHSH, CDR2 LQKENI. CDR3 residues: CASSPFLGQGGHEQYF. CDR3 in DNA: TGTGCCAGCTCACCTTTTTTGGGACAGGGGGGGCACGAGCAGTACTTC.

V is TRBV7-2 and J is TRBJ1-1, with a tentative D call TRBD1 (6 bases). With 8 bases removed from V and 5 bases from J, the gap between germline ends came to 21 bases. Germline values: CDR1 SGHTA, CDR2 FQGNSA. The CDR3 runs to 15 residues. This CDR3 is CASAPRRWGATEAFF. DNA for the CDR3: TGTGCCAGCGCGCCCCGGCGGTGGGGGGCTACTGAAGCTTTCTTT.

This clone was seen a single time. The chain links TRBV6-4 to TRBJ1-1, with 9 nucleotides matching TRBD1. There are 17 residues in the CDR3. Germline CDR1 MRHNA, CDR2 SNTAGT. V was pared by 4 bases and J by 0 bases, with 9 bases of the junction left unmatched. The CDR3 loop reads CASSVRRDRAMNTEAFF. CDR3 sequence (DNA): TGTGCCAGCAGTGTCCGAAGGGACAGGGCTATGAACACTGAAGCTTTCTTT.

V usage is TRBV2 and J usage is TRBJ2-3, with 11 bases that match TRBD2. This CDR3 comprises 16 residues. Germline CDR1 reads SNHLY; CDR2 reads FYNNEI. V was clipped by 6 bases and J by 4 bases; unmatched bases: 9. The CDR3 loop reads CASRVPTSGESDTQYF. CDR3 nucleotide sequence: TGTGCCAGCAGAGTGCCGACTAGCGGGGAATCAGATACGCAGTATTTT. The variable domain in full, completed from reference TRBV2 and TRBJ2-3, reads EPEVTQTPSHQVTQMGQEVILRCVPISNHLYFYWYRQILGQKVEFLVSFYNNEISEKSEIFDDQFSVERPDGSNFTLKIRSTKLEDSAMYFCASRVPTSGESDTQYFGPGTRLTVL.

CDR3 sequence (DNA): TGTGCCAGCAGCCTTTCCCCGAGCTCCTACGAGCAGTACTTC. Its protein product is CASSLSPSSYEQYF. The genes are TRBV5-6 and TRBJ2-7, with D unclear. In germline, CDR1 is SGHDT, CDR2 YYEEEE. V lost 4 bases and J lost 0, with 11 bases in between. The CDR3 is 14 amino acids.

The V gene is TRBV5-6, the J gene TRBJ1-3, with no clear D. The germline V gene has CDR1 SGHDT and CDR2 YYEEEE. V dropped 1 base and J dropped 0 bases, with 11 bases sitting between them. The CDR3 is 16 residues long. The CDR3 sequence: CASSLRFEFSGNTIYF. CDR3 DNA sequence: TGTGCCAGCAGCTTGCGGTTCGAGTTCTCTGGAAACACCATATATTTT.

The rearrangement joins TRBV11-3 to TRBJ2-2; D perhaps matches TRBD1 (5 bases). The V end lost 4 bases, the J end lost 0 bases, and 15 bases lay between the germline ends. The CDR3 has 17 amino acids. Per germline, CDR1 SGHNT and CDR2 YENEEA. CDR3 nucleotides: TGTGCCAGCAGCTCTCCTGTGGACATCGCGAACACCGGGGAGCTGTTTTTT. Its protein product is CASSSPVDIANTGELFF.

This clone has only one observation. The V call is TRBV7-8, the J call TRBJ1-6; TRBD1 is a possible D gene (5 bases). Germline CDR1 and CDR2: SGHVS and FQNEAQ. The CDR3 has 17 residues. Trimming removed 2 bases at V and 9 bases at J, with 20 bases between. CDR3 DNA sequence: TGTGCCAGCAGCTTACCGGTTCTTAAGGGGTGGAGTTCACCCCTCCACTTT. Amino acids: CASSLPVLKGWSSPLHF.

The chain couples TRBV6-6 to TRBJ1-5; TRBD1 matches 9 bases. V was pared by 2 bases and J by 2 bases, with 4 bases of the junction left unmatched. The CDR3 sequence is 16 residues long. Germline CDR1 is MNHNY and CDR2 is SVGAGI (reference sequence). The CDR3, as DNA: TGTGCCAGCAGTTACGTCACAGGGGGCCGCAATCAGCCCCAGCATTTT. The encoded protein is CASSYVTGGRNQPQHF.

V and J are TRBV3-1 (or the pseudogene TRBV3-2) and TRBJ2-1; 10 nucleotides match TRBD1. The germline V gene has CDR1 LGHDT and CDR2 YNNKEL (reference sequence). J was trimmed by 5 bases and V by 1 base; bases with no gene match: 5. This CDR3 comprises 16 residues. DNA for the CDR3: TGTGCCAGCAGCCAAGCTCCGGGACAGGGGAACAATGAGCAGTTCTTC. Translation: CASSQAPGQGNNEQFF.

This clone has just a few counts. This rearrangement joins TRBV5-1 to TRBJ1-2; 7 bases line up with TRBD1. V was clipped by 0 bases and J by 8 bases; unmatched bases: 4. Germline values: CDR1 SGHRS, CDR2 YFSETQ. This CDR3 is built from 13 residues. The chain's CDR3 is CASSLGQGHGYTF. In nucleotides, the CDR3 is TGCGCCAGCAGCTTGGGACAGGGCCACGGCTACACCTTC.

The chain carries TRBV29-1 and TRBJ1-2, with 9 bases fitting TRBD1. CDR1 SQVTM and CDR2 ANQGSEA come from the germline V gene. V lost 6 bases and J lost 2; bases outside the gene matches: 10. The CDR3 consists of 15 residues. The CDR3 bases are TGCAGCGTAGAATGGACAGGGGATGGCAACTATGGCTACACCTTC. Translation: CSVEWTGDGNYGYTF.

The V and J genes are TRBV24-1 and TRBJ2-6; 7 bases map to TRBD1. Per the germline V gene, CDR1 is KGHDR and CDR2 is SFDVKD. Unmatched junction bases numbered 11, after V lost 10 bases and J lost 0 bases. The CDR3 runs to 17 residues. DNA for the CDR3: TGTGCCACTAGTCCCGGGACAGCCTTCTCTGGGGCCAACGTCCTGACTTTC. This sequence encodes CATSPGTAFSGANVLTF.

The CDR3 DNA sequence: TGTGCCAGCAGGGCAGGGGTCCATTATGGCTACACCTTC. Its translation is CASRAGVHYGYTF. The chain carries TRBV12-3 or TRBV12-4 and TRBJ1-2, with a weak D call TRBD1 (6 bases). The CDR3 totals 13 residues. V was cut by 6 bases and J by 5 bases, with 13 bases left in between.

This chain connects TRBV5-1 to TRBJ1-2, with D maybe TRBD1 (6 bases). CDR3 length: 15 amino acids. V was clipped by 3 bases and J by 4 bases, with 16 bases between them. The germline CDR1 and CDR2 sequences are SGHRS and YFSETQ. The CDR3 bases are TGCGCCAGCAGCTGGTCCCTCGGGACATCCTATGGCTACACCTTC. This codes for CASSWSLGTSYGYTF.

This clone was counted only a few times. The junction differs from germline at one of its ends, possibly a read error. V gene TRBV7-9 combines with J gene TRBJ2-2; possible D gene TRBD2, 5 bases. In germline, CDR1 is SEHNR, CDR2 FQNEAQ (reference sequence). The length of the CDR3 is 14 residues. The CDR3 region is CASSLAWGTGELFF. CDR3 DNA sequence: TGTGCCAGCAGCCTAGCATGGGGAACCGGGGAGCTGTTTTTT.

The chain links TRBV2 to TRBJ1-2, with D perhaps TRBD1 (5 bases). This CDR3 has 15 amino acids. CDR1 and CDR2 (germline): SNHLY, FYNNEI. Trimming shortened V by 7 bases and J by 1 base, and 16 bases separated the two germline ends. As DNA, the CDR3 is TGTGCCAGCACCATCGGGGGGTCTAATAACTATGGCTACACCTTC. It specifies CASTIGGSNNYGYTF.

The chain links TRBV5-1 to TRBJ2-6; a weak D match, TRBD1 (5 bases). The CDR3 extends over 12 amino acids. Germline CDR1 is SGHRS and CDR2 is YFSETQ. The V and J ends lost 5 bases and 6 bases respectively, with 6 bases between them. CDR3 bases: TGCGCCAGCAGGACAGTGGCCAACGTCCTGACTTTC. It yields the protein CASRTVANVLTF.

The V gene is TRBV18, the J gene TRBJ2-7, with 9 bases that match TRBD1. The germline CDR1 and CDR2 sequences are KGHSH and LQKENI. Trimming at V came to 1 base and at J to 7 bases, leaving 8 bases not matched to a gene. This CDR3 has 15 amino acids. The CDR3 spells CASSPRSQGASEQYF. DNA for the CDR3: TGTGCCAGCTCACCACGTTCACAGGGGGCGAGTGAGCAGTACTTC.

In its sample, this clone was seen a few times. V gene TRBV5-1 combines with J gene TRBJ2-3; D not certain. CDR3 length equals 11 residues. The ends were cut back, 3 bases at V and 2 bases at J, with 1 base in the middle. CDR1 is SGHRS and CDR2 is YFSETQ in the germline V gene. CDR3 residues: CASSSTDTQYF. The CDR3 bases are TGCGCCAGCAGCTCCACAGATACGCAGTATTTT.

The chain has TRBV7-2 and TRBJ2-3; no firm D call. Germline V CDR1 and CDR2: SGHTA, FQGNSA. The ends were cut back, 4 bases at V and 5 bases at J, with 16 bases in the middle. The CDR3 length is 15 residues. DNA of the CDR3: TGTGCCAGCAGCTCCATGAACATGGCAGGAGATACGCAGTATTTT. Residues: CASSSMNMAGDTQYF. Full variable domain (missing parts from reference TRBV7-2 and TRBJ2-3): GAGVSQSPSNKVTEKGKDVELRCDPISGHTALYWYRQSLGQGLEFLIYFQGNSAPDKSGLPSDRFSAERTGGSVSTLTIQRTQQEDSAVYLCASSSMNMAGDTQYFGPGTRLTVL.

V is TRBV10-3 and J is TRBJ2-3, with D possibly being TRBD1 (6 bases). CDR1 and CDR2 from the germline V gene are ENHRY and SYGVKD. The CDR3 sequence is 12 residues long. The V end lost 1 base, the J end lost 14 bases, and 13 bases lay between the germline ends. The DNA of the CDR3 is TGTGCCATCAGTGAGTTCCGGGACACTCCGTATTTT. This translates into CAISEFRDTPYF.

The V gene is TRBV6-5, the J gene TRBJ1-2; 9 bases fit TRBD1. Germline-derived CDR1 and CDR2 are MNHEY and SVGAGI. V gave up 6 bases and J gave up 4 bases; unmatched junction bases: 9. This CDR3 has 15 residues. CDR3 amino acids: CASRTGTGMGYGYTF. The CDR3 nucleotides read TGTGCCAGCAGAACCGGGACAGGGATGGGCTATGGCTACACCTTC.

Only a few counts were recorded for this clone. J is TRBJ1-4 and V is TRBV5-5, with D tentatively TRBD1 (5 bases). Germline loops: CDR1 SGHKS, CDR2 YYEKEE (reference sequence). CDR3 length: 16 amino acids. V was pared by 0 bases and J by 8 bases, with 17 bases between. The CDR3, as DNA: TGTGCCAGCAGCTTGGCGTGGGGCAGGGAATGGGAAAAACTGTTTTTT. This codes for CASSLAWGREWEKLFF.